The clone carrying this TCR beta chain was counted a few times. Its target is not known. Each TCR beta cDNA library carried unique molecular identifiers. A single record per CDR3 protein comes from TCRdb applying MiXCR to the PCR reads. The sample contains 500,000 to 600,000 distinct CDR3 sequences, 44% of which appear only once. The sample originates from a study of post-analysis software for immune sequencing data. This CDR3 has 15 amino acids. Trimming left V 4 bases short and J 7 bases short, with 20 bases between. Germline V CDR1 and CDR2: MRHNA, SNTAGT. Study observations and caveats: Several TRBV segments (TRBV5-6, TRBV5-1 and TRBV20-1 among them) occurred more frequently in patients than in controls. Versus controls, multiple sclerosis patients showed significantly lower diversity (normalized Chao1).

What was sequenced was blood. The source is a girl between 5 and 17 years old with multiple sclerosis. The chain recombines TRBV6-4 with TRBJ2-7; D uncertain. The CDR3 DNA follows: TGTGCCAGCAGTGTCCCTAGAAAGGGCCCGCGTGAGCAGTACTTC. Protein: CASSVPRKGPREQYF.